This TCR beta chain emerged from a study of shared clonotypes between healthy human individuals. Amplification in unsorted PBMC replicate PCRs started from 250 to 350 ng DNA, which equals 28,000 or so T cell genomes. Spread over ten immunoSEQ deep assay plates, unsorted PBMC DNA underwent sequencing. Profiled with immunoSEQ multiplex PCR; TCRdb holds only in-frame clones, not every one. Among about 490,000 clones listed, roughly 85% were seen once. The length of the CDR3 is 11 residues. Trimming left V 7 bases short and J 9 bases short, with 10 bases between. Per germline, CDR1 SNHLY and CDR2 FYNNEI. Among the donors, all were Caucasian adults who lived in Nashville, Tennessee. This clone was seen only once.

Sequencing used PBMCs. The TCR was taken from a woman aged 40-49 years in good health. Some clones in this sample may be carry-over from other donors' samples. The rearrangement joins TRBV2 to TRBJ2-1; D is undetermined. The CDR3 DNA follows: TGTGCCAGCAACGCTCTTGGTGAGCAGTTCTTC. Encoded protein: CASNALGEQFF.